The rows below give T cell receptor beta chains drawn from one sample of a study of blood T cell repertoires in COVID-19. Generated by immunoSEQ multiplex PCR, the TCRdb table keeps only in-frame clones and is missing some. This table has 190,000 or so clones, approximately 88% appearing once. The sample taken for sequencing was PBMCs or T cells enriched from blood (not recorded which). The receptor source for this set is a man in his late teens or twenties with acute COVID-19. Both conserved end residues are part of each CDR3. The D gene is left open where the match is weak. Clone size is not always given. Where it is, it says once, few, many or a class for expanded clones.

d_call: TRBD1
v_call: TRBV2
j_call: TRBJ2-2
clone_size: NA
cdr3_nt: TGTGCCAGCAGTCAACAGGGGGCCACCGGGGAGCTGTTTTTT
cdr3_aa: CASSQQGATGELFF

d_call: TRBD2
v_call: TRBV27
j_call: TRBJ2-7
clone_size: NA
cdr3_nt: TGTGCCAGCAGTCAGTTAACTAGCGGGAGAAAAGAGCAGTACTTC
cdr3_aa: CASSQLTSGRKEQYF

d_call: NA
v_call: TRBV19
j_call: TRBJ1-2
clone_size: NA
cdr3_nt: TGTGCCAGTAGTCGAAGGGGTGTGAACTATGGCTACACCTTC
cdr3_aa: CASSRRGVNYGYTF

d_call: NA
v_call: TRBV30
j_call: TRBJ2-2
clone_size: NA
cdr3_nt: TGTGCCTGGAATCCCGGGTCCGGGGAGCTGTTTTTT
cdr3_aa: CAWNPGSGELFF

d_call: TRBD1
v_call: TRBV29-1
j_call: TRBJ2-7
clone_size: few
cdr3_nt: TGCAGCGTTGCCCTCGGGACAGGGGACCACGAGCAGTACTTC
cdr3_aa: CSVALGTGDHEQYF

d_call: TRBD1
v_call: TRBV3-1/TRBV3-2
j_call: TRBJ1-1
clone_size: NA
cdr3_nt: TGTGCCAGCACCCCTGCTTATATTCTGGCAGGGGGCGAAGAAAACACTGAAGCTTTCTTT
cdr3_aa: CASTPAYILAGGEENTEAFF

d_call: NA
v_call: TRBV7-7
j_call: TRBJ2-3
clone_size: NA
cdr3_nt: TGTGCTAGCAGCTTAGAGAGTACAGATACGCAGTATTTT
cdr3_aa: CASSLESTDTQYF

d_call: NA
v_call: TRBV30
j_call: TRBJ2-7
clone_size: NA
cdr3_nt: TGTGCCTGGAGTACCCCGCTCGGGGGAGGTTATCAGTACTTC
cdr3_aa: CAWSTPLGGGYQYF

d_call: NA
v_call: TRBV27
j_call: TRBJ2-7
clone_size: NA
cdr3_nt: TGTGCCAGCAGTTTAAAGGGAGCCTACGAGCAGTACTTC
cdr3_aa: CASSLKGAYEQYF

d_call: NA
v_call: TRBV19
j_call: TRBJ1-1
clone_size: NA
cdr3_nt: TGTGCCAGTATCGCGGGGTCGAGGGACACTGAAGCTTTCTTT
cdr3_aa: CASIAGSRDTEAFF

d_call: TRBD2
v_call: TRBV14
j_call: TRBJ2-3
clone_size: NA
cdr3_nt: TGTGCCAGCAGCCAAACCCTGCTAGCGGCTCTGGGTACGCAGTATTTT
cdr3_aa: CASSQTLLAALGTQYF

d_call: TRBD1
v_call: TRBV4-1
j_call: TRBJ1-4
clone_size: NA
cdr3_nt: TGCGCCAGCAGCCCAGGGACAGCCAGTAATGAAAAACTGTTTTTT
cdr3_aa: CASSPGTASNEKLFF

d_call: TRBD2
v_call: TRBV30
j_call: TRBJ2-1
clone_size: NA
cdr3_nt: TGTGCCTGGAGCTCCCGGGGAGGGAATGAGCAGTTCTTC
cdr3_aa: CAWSSRGGNEQFF

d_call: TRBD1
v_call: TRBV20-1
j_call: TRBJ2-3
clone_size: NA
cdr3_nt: TGCAAGCAGGGGGAAGATACGCAGTATTTT
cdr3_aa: CKQGEDTQYF

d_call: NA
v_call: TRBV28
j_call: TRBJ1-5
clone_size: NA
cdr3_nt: TGTGCCAGCAGTGAGAGCGGGAGCAATCAGCCCCAGCATTTT
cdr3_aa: CASSESGSNQPQHF

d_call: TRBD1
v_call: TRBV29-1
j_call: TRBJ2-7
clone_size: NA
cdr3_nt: TGCAGCGTTACCGGGACAGACAGCTCCTACGAGCAGTACTTC
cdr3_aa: CSVTGTDSSYEQYF

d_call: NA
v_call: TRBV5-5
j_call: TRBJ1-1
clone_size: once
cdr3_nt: TGTGCCAGCAGCTTGTTGGCCGGGGTCACTGAAGCTTTCTTT
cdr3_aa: CASSLLAGVTEAFF

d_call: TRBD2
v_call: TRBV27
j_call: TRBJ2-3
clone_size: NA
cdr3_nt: TGTGCCAGCAGTTTCCGGCGGGAGGCCCGGAGGGGCACAGATACGCAGTATTTT
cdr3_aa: CASSFRREARRGTDTQYF

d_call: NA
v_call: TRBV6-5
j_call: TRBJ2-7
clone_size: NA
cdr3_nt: TGTGCCAGCAGTAGCGGGCCTTCCTACGAGCAGTACTTC
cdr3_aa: CASSSGPSYEQYF

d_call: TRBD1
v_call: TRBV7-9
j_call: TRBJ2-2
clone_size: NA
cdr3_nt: TGTGCCAGCAGCTCCAGGGGGCGGGACACCGGGGAGCTGTTTTTT
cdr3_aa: CASSSRGRDTGELFF

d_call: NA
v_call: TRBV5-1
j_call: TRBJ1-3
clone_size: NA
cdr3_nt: TGCGCCAGCAGCTTGAGAGGGACACCGACCACTGGAAACACCATATATTTT
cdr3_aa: CASSLRGTPTTGNTIYF

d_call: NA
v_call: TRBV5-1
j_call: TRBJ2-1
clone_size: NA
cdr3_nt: TGCGCCAGCAGCTACGACATGAATGAGCAGTTCTTC
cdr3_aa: CASSYDMNEQFF

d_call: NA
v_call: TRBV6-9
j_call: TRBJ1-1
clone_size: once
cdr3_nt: TGTGCCAGCACTGGGGGGGGAAATCTCACTGAAGCTTTCTTT
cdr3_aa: CASTGGGNLTEAFF

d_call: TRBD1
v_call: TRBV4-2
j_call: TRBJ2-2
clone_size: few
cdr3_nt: TGTGCCAGCAGCCACCAGGGGGTCGACACCGGGGAGCTGTTTTTT
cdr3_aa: CASSHQGVDTGELFF

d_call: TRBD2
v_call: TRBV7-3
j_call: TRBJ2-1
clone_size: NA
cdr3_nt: TGTGCCAGCAGCCCGACTAGGACTAGCGGGACGGGATACAATGAGCAGTTCTTC
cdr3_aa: CASSPTRTSGTGYNEQFF

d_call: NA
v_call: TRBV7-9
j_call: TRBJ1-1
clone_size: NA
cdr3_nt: TGTGCCAGCAGCTCTGATGAGAGTTGGACTGAAGCTTTCTTT
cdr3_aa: CASSSDESWTEAFF

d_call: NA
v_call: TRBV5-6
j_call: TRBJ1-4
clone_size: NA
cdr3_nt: TGTGCCAGCAGCGGTCCAAGGGGCACTAATGAAAAACTGTTTTTT
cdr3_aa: CASSGPRGTNEKLFF

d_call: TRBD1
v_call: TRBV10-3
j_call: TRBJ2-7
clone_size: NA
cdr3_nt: TGTGCCATTACCGACAGGGGGCGAGAGCAGTACTTC
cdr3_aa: CAITDRGREQYF

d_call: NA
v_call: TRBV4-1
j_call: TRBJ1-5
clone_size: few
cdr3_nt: TGCGCCAGCAGCCACCCTGGGGATATAGGGGATCAGCCCCAGCATTTT
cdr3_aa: CASSHPGDIGDQPQHF

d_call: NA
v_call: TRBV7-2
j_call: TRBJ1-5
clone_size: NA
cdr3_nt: TGTGCCAGCAGCTTAGAATGGGGGCAAAGTCAGCCCCAGCATTTT
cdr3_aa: CASSLEWGQSQPQHF

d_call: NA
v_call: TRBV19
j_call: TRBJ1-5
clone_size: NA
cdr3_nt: TGTGCCAGTTCCCCGGGACAAAGATTCAATCAGCCCCAGCATTTT
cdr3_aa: CASSPGQRFNQPQHF

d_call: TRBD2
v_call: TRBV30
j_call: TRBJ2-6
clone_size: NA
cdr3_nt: TGTGCCTGGAGTCCCCGAGTCGGGACTAGCGGGCCCTCTGGGGCCAACGTCCTGACTTTC
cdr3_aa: CAWSPRVGTSGPSGANVLTF

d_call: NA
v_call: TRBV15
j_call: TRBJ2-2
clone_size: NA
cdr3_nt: TGTGCCACCAGCATAGGACAGAACACCGGGGAGCTGTTTTTT
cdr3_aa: CATSIGQNTGELFF

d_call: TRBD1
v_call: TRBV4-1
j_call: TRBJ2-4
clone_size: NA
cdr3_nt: TGCGCCAGCAGCCAAGGTCCGGGACAGGGGGCTGGAAACATTCAGTACTTC
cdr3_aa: CASSQGPGQGAGNIQYF

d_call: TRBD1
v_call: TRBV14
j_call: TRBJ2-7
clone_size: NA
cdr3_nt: TGTGCCAGCAGCCAAGATCGCCCCCTCCCGGGACAGCTTATCTCCTACGAGCAGTACTTC
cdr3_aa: CASSQDRPLPGQLISYEQYF

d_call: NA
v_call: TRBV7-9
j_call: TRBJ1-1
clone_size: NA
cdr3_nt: TGTGCCAGCAGCCGCGCGGGGGAGTCAACTGAAGCTTTCTTT
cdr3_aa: CASSRAGESTEAFF

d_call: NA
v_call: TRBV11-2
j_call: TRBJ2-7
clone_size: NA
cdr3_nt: TGTGCCAGCAGCTTAGTGAACCAGGGGAGGGGCGAGCAGTACTTC
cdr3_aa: CASSLVNQGRGEQYF

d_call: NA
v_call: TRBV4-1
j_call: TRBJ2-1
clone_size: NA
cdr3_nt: TGCGCCAGCAGCCAGTCGGACAGCCTCTCCTACAATGAGCAGTTCTTC
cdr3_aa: CASSQSDSLSYNEQFF

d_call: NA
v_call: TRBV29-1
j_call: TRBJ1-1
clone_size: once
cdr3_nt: TGCAGCGTTGAAGTTCAGGGGACTGAAGCTTTCTTT
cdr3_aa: CSVEVQGTEAFF

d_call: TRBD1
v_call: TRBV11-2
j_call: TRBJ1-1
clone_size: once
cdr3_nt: TGTGCCAGCAGCCCATACGGACAGGGTGAAGCTTTCTTT
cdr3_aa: CASSPYGQGEAFF

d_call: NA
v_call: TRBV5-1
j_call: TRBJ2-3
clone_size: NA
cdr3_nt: TGCGCCAGCAGATCCCCTAGCACAGATACGCAGTATTTT
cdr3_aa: CASRSPSTDTQYF

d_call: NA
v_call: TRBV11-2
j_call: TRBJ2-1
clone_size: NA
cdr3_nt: TGTGCCAGCACTAACCTAAGGCGCGCGGGATCTTACAATGAGCAGTTCTTC
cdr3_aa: CASTNLRRAGSYNEQFF

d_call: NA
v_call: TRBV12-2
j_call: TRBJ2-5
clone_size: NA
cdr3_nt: TGTGCAAGTCGCCCCCGTCAATATGACAGGGTGGGCCTAAAGGAGGACGAGACCCAGTACTTC
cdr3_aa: CASRPRQYDRVGLKEDETQYF

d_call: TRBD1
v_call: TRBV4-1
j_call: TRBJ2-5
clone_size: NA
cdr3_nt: TGCGCCAGCAGCCAAGGGGGACAGTGGCGACAAGAGACCCAGTACTTC
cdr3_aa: CASSQGGQWRQETQYF

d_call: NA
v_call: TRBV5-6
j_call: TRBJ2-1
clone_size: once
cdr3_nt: TGTGCCAGCTTACCAACAGGGAACAATGAGCAGTTCTTC
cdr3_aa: CASLPTGNNEQFF